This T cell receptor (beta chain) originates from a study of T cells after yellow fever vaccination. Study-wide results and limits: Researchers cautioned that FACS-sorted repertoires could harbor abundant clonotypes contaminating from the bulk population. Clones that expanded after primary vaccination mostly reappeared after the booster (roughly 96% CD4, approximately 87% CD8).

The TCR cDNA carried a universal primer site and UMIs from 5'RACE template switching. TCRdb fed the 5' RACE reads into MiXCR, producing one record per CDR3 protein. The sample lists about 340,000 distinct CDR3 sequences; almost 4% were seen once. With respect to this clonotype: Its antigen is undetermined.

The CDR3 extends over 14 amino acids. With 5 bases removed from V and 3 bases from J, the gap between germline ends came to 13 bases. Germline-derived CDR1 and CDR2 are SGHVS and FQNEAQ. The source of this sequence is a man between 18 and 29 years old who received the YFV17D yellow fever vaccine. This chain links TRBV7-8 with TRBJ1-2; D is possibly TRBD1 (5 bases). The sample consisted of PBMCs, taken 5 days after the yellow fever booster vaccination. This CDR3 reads CASSGQGTHYGYTF. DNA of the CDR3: TGTGCCAGCAGCGGGCAGGGTACCCACTATGGCTACACCTTC.